This entry lists 30 T cell receptor beta chains sequenced from one sample in a study of regulatory T cells in long-lasting Graves disease. With iRepertoire HTBI primers and Arm-PCR of CDR3 regions, TCR beta libraries were built. TCRdb recomputed calls from the multiplex PCR reads with MiXCR, one row per CDR3 protein. Of about 330,000 distinct CDR3 sequences listed, around 15% were seen once; the top ten hold over 20%. Time point indicated: newly diagnosed GD, antithyroid drugs for less than 3 months. TCR sequences were obtained from RNA taken from PBMCs. These data were likewise used in another study, on T cells in Graves' hyperthyroidism and ophthalmopathy.

The source was peripheral blood mononuclear cells (PBMCs), collected at new diagnosis, from a patient treated with antithyroid drugs. These receptors were collected from a woman younger than 35 with Graves disease.

This clonotype has ten or more counts. The chain recombines TRBV7-9 with TRBJ1-4; 9 bases agree with TRBD1. The CDR3 is made up of 14 amino acids. The germline V gene encodes CDR1 SEHNR and CDR2 FQNEAQ (reference sequence). Trimming took 5 bases from V and 6 from J; bases not matched to a gene: 4. The CDR3 loop reads CASSPGQGYEKLFF. The CDR3 DNA is TGTGCCAGCAGCCCGGGACAGGGTTATGAAAAACTGTTTTTT.

This clonotype was picked up many times. The chain joins TRBV24-1 to TRBJ2-3, with TRBD2 identical over 11 bases. The CDR3 loop spans 19 amino acids. The V gene end was trimmed by 5 bases and the J gene end by 2 bases; junction bases not matched to a gene: 14. CDR1 and CDR2 from the germline V gene are KGHDR and SFDVKD. The CDR3 loop reads CATSALSGRAATTTDTQYF. CDR3 bases: TGTGCCACCAGTGCTCTTAGCGGGAGGGCCGCCACCACCACAGATACGCAGTATTTT.

This clonotype has just a few counts. The CDR3 here is CSATGTGGGRYNSPLHF. The DNA of the CDR3 is TGCAGTGCTACCGGGACAGGGGGCGGGAGGTATAATTCACCCCTCCACTTT. The gene calls are TRBV20-1 and TRBJ1-6; the match to TRBD1 covers 12 bases. V was clipped by 4 bases and J by 4 bases; unmatched bases: 8. The length of the CDR3 is 17 residues. Germline CDR1 is DFQATT and CDR2 is SNEGSKA (reference sequence).

The sample holds many counts of this clonotype. The genes are TRBV2 and TRBJ2-1, with 10 bases lining up with TRBD2. From germline, CDR1 is SNHLY and CDR2 FYNNEI. The CDR3 extends over 15 amino acids. The V and J ends lost 5 bases and 4 bases, in that order; junction bases with no gene match: 5. CDR3 sequence (DNA): TGTGCCAGCAGTTTACTAGCGGGGCCTTACAATGAGCAGTTCTTC. Translation: CASSLLAGPYNEQFF. The whole variable domain, filled in from reference TRBV2 and TRBJ2-1, reads EPEVTQTPSHQVTQMGQEVILRCVPISNHLYFYWYRQILGQKVEFLVSFYNNEISEKSEIFDDQFSVERPDGSNFTLKIRSTKLEDSAMYFCASSLLAGPYNEQFFGPGTRLTVL.

About this clonotype itself: It may be a read error: a sequence one base away is much more abundant. The V and J genes are TRBV12-3 or TRBV12-4 and TRBJ2-5; 8 bases match TRBD2. Trimming removed 6 bases from V and 1 base from J; junction bases left unmatched: 4. This CDR3 region has 14 residues. The CDR3 here is CASRIAGSQETQYF. Here the CDR3 DNA reads TGTGCCAGCAGGATAGCGGGGTCCCAAGAGACCCAGTACTTC.

This clonotype was picked up many times. In nucleotides, the CDR3 is TGTGCCAGCAGCCTCAAAGATGGCTACACCTTC. The encoded protein is CASSLKDGYTF. This chain links TRBV3-1 with TRBJ1-2; no definite D call. V was clipped by 4 bases and J by 6 bases, with 6 bases between them. The CDR3 runs 11 residues. The germline gives CDR1 LGHDT, CDR2 YNNKEL (reference sequence).

V is TRBV5-6 and J is TRBJ2-5; a weak D match, TRBD2 (7 bases). CDR1 SGHDT and CDR2 YYEEEE come from the germline V gene. The V and J ends lost 4 bases and 4 bases respectively, with 11 bases between them. The CDR3 runs 13 residues. The CDR3 sequence is CASSGGGRETQYF. DNA of the CDR3: TGTGCCAGCAGCGGGGGGGGCCGAGAGACCCAGTACTTC.

The chain joins TRBV2 to TRBJ2-3; TRBD2 is a possible D gene (6 bases). The V end was cut by 4 bases, the J end by 0 bases, with 17 bases between. Germline V gene sequence: CDR1 SNHLY, CDR2 FYNNEI. CDR3 length: 17 residues. CDR3 coding DNA: TGTGCCAGCAGTGCTAGTAGGCGGGAAGGGAGCACAGATACGCAGTATTTT. This sequence encodes CASSASRREGSTDTQYF.

This clonotype occurred many times. The rearrangement uses TRBV2 and TRBJ1-1; D is unclear. This CDR3 is built from 14 residues. The germline gives CDR1 SNHLY, CDR2 FYNNEI. Trimming pared 3 bases from V and 4 bases from J, leaving 12 bases between. The CDR3 loop is CASSDDRVITEAFF. In DNA, the CDR3 is TGTGCCAGCAGTGACGACCGGGTAATCACTGAAGCTTTCTTT.

This clonotype was seen repeatedly, ten times or more. V gene TRBV2 combines with J gene TRBJ1-2, with D perhaps matching TRBD1 (5 bases). V was clipped by 4 bases and J by 4 bases, with 16 bases between them. The CDR3 totals 15 residues. Germline loops: CDR1 SNHLY, CDR2 FYNNEI. In DNA form, the CDR3 reads TGTGCCAGCAGTGCGGTAGGGACCGGATCCTATGGCTACACCTTC. Amino acid sequence: CASSAVGTGSYGYTF.

This rearrangement joins TRBV24-1 to TRBJ1-2; tentative D call: TRBD1 (5 bases). The germline V and J ends were trimmed by 4 bases and 3 bases, with 8 bases remaining between them. CDR1 is KGHDR, CDR2 SFDVKD, per germline. The CDR3 loop spans 13 amino acids. The CDR3 is CATSDRDHYGYTF. The CDR3 bases are TGTGCCACCAGTGACCGGGACCACTATGGCTACACCTTC.

The CDR3 sequence is CSVGLATETQYF. The CDR3 coding sequence is TGCAGCGTTGGACTAGCGACGGAGACCCAGTACTTC. The chain links TRBV29-1 to TRBJ2-5, with 8 nucleotides matching TRBD2. Per germline, CDR1 SQVTM and CDR2 ANQGSEA. CDR3 length equals 12 residues. With V trimmed by 4 bases and J by 5 bases, 3 bases remained unmatched. The whole variable domain, remainder taken from reference TRBV29-1 and TRBJ2-5, is SAVISQKPSRDICQRGTSLTIQCQVDSQVTMMFWYRQQPGQSLTLIATANQGSEATYESGFVIDKFPISRPNLTFSTLTVSNMSPEDSSIYLCSVGLATETQYFGPGTRLLVL.

The V gene is TRBV20-1, the J gene TRBJ2-5; 8 bases map to TRBD2. The V gene end was trimmed by 8 bases and the J gene end by 5 bases; junction bases not matched to a gene: 10. Germline assignment: CDR1 DFQATT and CDR2 SNEGSKA (reference sequence). The CDR3 is 13 amino acids. The chain's CDR3 is CSPGGGRGETQYF. The CDR3 coding sequence is TGCAGTCCGGGAGGGGGGAGGGGCGAGACCCAGTACTTC.

Points on this clonotype: A junction boundary mismatches the germline segment, possibly from a read error. The chain uses TRBV14 and TRBJ2-1; D not resolved. The CDR3 has 14 amino acids. Germline assignment: CDR1 SGHDN and CDR2 FVKESK. The CDR3 region is CASSQDQQALSQSF. CDR3 sequence (DNA): TGTGCCAGCAGCCAAGATCAGCAGGCCCTCTCGCAGTCCTTC.

Ten or more counts support this clonotype. The rearrangement links TRBV29-1 to TRBJ1-5; D gene unclear. The V end was cut by 4 bases, the J end by 3 bases, with 10 bases between. The CDR3 totals 13 residues. Germline V lookup: CDR1 SQVTM, CDR2 ANQGSEA. This CDR3 reads CSVAEENNQPQHF. The CDR3 coding sequence is TGCAGCGTTGCTGAAGAAAACAATCAGCCCCAGCATTTT.

This clonotype showed up just a few times. In nucleotides, the CDR3 is TGCGCCAGCAGGCAGGGCGGGGGCAGCGGAGATACGCAGTATTTT. Its translation: CASRQGGGSGDTQYF. The chain carries TRBV10-1 and TRBJ2-3; tentatively, D is TRBD2 (7 bases). CDR3 size: 15 residues. V dropped 6 bases and J dropped 5 bases, with 18 bases sitting between them. The germline V gene encodes CDR1 WNHNN and CDR2 SYGVQD (reference sequence).

In its sample, this clonotype was seen many times. The chain joins TRBV30 to TRBJ1-2, with 9 nucleotides matching TRBD1. V lost 8 bases, J lost 8 bases, and 12 bases stayed unmatched. This CDR3 contains 13 residues. From germline, CDR1 is GTSNPN and CDR2 SVGIG (reference sequence). The CDR3 loop reads CARVGTGTEGYTF. The CDR3 nucleotides are TGTGCCAGAGTTGGGACAGGGACGGAAGGCTACACCTTC. Full variable domain (remainder filled in from reference TRBV30 and TRBJ1-2): SQTIHQWPATLVQPVGSPLSLECTVEGTSNPNLYWYRQAAGRGLQLLFYSVGIGQISSEVPQNLSASRPQDRQFILSSKKLLLSDSGFYLCARVGTGTEGYTFGSGTRLTVV.

This clonotype was detected many times. V and J are TRBV6-2 or TRBV6-3 and TRBJ2-3, with TRBD1 identical over 8 bases. The CDR3 runs 14 residues. Germline V lookup: CDR1 MNHEY, CDR2 SVGEGT. V gave up 6 bases and J gave up 3 bases; unmatched junction bases: 5. The CDR3 reads CASSDRGITDTQYF. The CDR3 DNA reads TGTGCCAGCAGCGACAGGGGTATTACAGATACGCAGTATTTT.

This rearrangement joins TRBV20-1 to TRBJ2-5; D perhaps matches TRBD2 (5 bases). The CDR3 has 11 residues. CDR1 and CDR2 (germline): DFQATT, SNEGSKA (reference sequence). The V end was cut by 3 bases, the J end by 4 bases, with 6 bases between. The CDR3 sequence is CSARSGETQYF. CDR3 nucleotides: TGCAGTGCTAGGAGCGGAGAGACCCAGTACTTC.

This clonotype was counted many times. The DNA for the CDR3 is TGTGCCAGCAGCCTTCTCGGGGGTCGAAGCACAGATACGCAGTATTTT. Protein sequence: CASSLLGGRSTDTQYF. The chain recombines TRBV3-1 with TRBJ2-3, with a possible D match to TRBD2 (6 bases). CDR3 length: 16 amino acids. Germline V gene sequence: CDR1 LGHDT, CDR2 YNNKEL (reference sequence). Trimming removed 4 bases at V and 0 bases at J, with 14 bases between.

This clonotype was detected many times. The chain combines TRBV20-1 with TRBJ1-1; D unresolved. V was cut by 6 bases and J by 4 bases, with 9 bases left in between. This CDR3 is built from 11 residues. Germline CDR1 is DFQATT and CDR2 is SNEGSKA (reference sequence). CDR3 nucleotides: TGCAGTGCCGGGCGAGGCACTGAAGCTTTCTTT. Its translation is CSAGRGTEAFF.

The gene calls are TRBV7-2 and TRBJ1-5; unclear D gene. Trimming cost V 5 bases and J 9 bases, with 11 bases left between them. This CDR3 is 12 amino acids long. Germline CDR1 reads SGHTA; CDR2 reads FQGNSA. Written as DNA, the CDR3 is TGTGCCAGCAGCCACGCAGTGGGGCCCCAGCATTTT. Its translation: CASSHAVGPQHF. Drawing the rest from reference TRBV7-2 and TRBJ1-5, the complete variable domain is GAGVSQSPSNKVTEKGKDVELRCDPISGHTALYWYRQSLGQGLEFLIYFQGNSAPDKSGLPSDRFSAERTGGSVSTLTIQRTQQEDSAVYLCASSHAVGPQHFGDGTRLSIL.

The sample holds many counts of this clonotype. The chain couples TRBV3-1 to TRBJ1-6; D gene unclear. This CDR3 has 15 amino acids. V was pared by 3 bases and J by 11 bases, with 17 bases between. CDR1 LGHDT and CDR2 YNNKEL come from the germline V gene (reference sequence). CDR3 DNA sequence: TGTGCCAGCAGCCACCGAGGTGGTCCTATAACACCCCTCCACTTT. Translating gives CASSHRGGPITPLHF.

This clonotype was detected only a few times. The genes are TRBV5-6 and TRBJ2-1, with unresolved D. This CDR3 has 13 amino acids. The germline V and J ends were trimmed by 3 bases and 3 bases, with 7 bases remaining between them. Germline values: CDR1 SGHDT, CDR2 YYEEEE. The CDR3 sequence is CASSWAVYNEQFF. The CDR3 DNA follows: TGTGCCAGCAGCTGGGCAGTCTACAATGAGCAGTTCTTC.

This clonotype showed up many times. This chain uses TRBV28 with TRBJ1-2; D is unresolved. V was pared by 2 bases and J by 6 bases, with 7 bases between. This CDR3 region has 12 residues. In germline, CDR1 is MDHEN, CDR2 SYDVKM. The CDR3, as DNA: TGTGCCAGCAGTTTACAGTTTGATGGCTACACCTTC. The encoded protein is CASSLQFDGYTF.

This clonotype was counted at least ten times. This chain links TRBV6-2 or TRBV6-3 with TRBJ2-1, with D possibly called TRBD1 or TRBD2 (5 bases each). The CDR3 totals 15 residues. V dropped 2 bases and J dropped 7 bases, with 15 bases sitting between them. Germline V CDR1 and CDR2: MNHEY, SVGEGT. CDR3 nucleotides: TGTGCCAGCAGTTACGGGGGAGATGGAAAAAATGAGCAGTTCTTC. Translating it yields CASSYGGDGKNEQFF.

This clonotype was counted at least ten times. The V gene is TRBV11-3, the J gene TRBJ2-1, with 12 bases matching TRBD2. V lost 3 bases to trimming and J lost 1 base; unmatched junction nucleotides: 10. The CDR3 sequence is 19 residues long. Per germline, CDR1 SGHNT and CDR2 YENEEA. CDR3 nucleotide sequence: TGTGCCAGCAGCTTCCAACTAGCGGGGGGACCCCTGTCCTACAATGAGCAGTTCTTC. It translates to CASSFQLAGGPLSYNEQFF.

Many counts were recorded for this clonotype. The DNA of the CDR3 is TGTGCCAGCAGCCAAGATCCCTCGGCAGGGGAGAGATCTGGAAACACCATATATTTT. The encoded protein is CASSQDPSAGERSGNTIYF. V is TRBV3-1 and J is TRBJ1-3; maybe TRBD1 (6 bases). Germline CDR1 is LGHDT and CDR2 is YNNKEL (reference sequence). The ends were cut back, 0 bases at V and 1 base at J, with 19 bases in the middle. The CDR3 spans 19 residues.

This clonotype was seen repeatedly, ten times or more. The V gene is TRBV24-1, the J gene TRBJ2-1, with 9 bases fitting TRBD2. Germline CDR1 is KGHDR and CDR2 is SFDVKD. Trimming removed 3 bases from V and 3 bases from J; junction bases left unmatched: 11. The CDR3 runs to 18 residues. CDR3 in amino acids: CATSDPNPTSGFYNEQFF. CDR3 DNA sequence: TGTGCCACCAGTGATCCCAACCCGACTAGCGGCTTCTACAATGAGCAGTTCTTC.

This clonotype was seen repeatedly, ten times or more. The V call is TRBV5-5, the J call TRBJ2-5; D might be TRBD1 (5 bases). V lost 1 base and J 2 bases, leaving 9 bases between the germline ends. Germline values: CDR1 SGHKS, CDR2 YYEKEE (reference sequence). The CDR3 covers 14 residues. The CDR3 reads CASSLMGRQETQYF. The CDR3 nucleotides are TGTGCCAGCAGCTTGATGGGGCGGCAAGAGACCCAGTACTTC.